This T cell receptor beta chain was recovered during a study of tumor-infiltrating lymphocytes in primary liver carcinoma. TCR beta cDNA was prepared out of approximately 470 ng total RNA by means of a constant-region primer. Employing slightly modified ARM-PCR, three nested multiplex PCR rounds were run, and these gave rise to the TCR beta libraries. TCRdb independently ran MiXCR on the multiplex PCR reads; one entry per CDR3 protein. The sample shows about 64,000 distinct CDR3 sequences, around 64% of them seen only once. From unsorted bulk tissue weighing roughly 17-32 mg, DNA and RNA were co-extracted. In this sample, this clonotype turned up many times. The source is a man aged 35-49 years with primary liver carcinoma and hepatitis B virus infection. Sequences were obtained from liver tumor tissue from sampling region 4. Subset specified: tumor region T4, right-lateral pole.

The CDR3 sequence: CASRLGLGQGEDIQYF. DNA for the CDR3: TGTGCCAGCAGGCTTGGGCTCGGACAGGGGGAAGACATTCAGTACTTC. The gene calls are TRBV6-1 and TRBJ2-4; 10 bases are shared with TRBD1. This CDR3 is built from 16 residues. Looked up from germline, CDR1 is MNHNS and CDR2 is SASEGT. The ends lost 6 bases at V and 8 bases at J; junction bases unmatched: 13.